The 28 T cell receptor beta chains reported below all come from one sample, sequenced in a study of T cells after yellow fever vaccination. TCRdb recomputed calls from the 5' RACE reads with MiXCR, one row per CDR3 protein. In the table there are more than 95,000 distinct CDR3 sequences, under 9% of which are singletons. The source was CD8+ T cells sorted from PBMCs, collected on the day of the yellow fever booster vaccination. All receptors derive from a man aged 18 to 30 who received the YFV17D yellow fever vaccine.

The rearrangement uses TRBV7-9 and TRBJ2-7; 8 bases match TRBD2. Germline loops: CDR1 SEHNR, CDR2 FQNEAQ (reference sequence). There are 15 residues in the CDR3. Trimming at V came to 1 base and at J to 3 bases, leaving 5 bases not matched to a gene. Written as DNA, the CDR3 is TGTGCCAGCAGCTTAGGGACGGGACTAGGCTACGAGCAGTACGTC. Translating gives CASSLGTGLGYEQYV.

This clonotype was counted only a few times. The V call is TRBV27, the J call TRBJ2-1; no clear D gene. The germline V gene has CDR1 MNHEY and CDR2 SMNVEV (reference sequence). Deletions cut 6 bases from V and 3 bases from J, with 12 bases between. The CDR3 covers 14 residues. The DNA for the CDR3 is TGTGCCAGCAGATCCGGGTTGTACTACAATGAGCAGTTCTTC. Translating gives CASRSGLYYNEQFF.

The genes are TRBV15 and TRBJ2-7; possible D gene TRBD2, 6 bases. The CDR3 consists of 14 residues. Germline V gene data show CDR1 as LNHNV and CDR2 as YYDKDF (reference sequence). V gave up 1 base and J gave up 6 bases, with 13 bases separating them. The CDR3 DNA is TGTGCCACCAGCAGAGGCAGGGACTTCAGCGAGCAGTACTTC. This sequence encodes CATSRGRDFSEQYF.

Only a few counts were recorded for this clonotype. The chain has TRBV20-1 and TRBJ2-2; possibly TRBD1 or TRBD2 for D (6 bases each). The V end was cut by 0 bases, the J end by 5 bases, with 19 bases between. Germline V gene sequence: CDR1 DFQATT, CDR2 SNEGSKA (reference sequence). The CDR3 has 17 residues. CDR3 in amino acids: CSARDSRGPLSTGELFF. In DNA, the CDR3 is TGCAGTGCTAGAGATTCCCGGGGGCCCTTATCTACCGGGGAGCTGTTTTTT.

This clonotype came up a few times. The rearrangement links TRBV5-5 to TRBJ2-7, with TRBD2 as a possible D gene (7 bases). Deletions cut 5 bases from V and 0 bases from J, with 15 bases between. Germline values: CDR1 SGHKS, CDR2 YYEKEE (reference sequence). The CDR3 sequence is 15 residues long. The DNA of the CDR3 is TGTGCCAGCAGACCCCGGGGGGCTTTCTCCTACGAGCAGTACTTC. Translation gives CASRPRGAFSYEQYF.

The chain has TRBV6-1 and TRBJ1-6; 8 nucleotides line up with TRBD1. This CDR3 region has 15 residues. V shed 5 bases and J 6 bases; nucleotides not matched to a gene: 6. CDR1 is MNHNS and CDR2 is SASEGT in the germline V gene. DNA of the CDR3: TGTGCCAGCAGTTCCCACAGGGGGACTAATTCACCCCTCCACTTT. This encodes CASSSHRGTNSPLHF.

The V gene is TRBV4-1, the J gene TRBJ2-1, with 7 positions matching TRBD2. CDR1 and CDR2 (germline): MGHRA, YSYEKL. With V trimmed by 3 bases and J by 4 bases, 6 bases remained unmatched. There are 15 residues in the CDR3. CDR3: CASSQEGRGYNEQFF. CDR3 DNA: TGCGCCAGCAGCCAGGAGGGGAGGGGATACAATGAGCAGTTCTTC.

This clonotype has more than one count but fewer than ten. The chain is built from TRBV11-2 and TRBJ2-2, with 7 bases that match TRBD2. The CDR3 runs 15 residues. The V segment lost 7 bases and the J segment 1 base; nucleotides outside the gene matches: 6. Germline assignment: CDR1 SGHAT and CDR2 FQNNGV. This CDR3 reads CASTEKRGNTGELFF. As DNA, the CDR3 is TGTGCCAGCACCGAAAAGCGGGGGAACACCGGGGAGCTGTTTTTT.

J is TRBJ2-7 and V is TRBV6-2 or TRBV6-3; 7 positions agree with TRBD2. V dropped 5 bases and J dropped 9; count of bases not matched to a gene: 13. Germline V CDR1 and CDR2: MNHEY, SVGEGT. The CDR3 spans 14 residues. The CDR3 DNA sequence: TGTGCCAGCAGTCCACGGCGGGGGAGCCCCTGGCAGTACTTC. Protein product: CASSPRRGSPWQYF.

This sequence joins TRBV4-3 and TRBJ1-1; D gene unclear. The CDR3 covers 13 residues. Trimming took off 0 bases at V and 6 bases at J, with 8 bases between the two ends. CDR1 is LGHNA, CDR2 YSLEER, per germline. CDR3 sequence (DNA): TGCGCCAGCAGCCAAGAGGGGATAGCTGAAGCTTTCTTT. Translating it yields CASSQEGIAEAFF.

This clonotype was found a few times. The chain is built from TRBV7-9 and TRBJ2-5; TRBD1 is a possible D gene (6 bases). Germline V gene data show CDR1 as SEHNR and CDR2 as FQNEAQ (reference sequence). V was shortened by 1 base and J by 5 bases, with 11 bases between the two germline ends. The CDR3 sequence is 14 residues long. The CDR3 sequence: CASSLGQVYETQYF. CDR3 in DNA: TGTGCCAGCAGCTTAGGACAGGTTTATGAGACCCAGTACTTC.

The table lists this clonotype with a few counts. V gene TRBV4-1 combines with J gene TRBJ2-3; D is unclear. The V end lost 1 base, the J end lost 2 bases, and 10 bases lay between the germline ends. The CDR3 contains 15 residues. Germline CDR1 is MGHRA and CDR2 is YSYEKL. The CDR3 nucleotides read TGCGCCAGCAGCCAAGTTAGCTATTACACAGATACGCAGTATTTT. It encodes CASSQVSYYTDTQYF.

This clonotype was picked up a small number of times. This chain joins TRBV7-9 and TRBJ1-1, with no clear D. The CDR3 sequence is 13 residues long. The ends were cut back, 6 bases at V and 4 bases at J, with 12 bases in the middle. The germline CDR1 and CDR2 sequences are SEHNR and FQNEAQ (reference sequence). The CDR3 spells CASSGSRITEAFF. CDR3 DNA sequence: TGTGCCAGCAGTGGTAGCAGGATCACTGAAGCTTTCTTT.

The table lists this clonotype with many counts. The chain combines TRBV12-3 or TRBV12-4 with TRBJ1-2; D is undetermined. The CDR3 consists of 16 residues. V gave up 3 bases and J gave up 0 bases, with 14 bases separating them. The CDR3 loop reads CASSFGSGSSNYGYTF. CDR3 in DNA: TGTGCCAGCAGTTTCGGCAGCGGTTCCTCTAACTATGGCTACACCTTC.

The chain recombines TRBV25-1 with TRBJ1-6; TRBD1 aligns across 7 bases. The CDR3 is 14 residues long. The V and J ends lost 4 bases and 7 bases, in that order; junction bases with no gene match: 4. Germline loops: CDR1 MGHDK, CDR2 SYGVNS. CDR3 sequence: CASSGRTGNSPLHF. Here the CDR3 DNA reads TGTGCCAGCAGTGGACGGACAGGAAATTCACCCCTCCACTTT.

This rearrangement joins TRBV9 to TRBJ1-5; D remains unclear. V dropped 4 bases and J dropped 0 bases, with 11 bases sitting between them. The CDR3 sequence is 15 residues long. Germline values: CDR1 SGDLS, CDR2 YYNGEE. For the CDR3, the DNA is TGTGCCAGCAGCCCGTTCTTTGATAGCAATCAGCCCCAGCATTTT. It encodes CASSPFFDSNQPQHF. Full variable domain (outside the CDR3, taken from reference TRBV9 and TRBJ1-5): DSGVTQTPKHLITATGQRVTLRCSPRSGDLSVYWYQQSLDQGLQFLIQYYNGEERAKGNILERFSAQQFPDLHSELNLSSLELGDSALYFCASSPFFDSNQPQHFGDGTRLSIL.

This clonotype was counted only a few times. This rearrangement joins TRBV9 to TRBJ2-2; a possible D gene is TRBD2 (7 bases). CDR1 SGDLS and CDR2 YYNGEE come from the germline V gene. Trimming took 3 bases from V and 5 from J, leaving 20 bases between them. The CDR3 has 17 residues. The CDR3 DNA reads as TGTGCCAGCAGCGGGACAGCCGGCGGGGGTGTTACCGGGGAGCTGTTTTTT. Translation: CASSGTAGGGVTGELFF.

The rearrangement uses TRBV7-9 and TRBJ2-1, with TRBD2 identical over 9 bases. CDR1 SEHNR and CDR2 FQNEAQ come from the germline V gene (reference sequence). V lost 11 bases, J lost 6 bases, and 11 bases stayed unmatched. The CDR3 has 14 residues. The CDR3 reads CARKSGGIFNEQFF. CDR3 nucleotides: TGTGCCCGCAAAAGCGGGGGGATCTTCAATGAGCAGTTCTTC.

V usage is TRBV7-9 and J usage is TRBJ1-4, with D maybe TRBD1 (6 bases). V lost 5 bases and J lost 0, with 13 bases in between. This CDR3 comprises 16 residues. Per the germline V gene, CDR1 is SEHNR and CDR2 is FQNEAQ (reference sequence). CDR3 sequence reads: CASSPRTDATNEKLFF. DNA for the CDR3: TGTGCCAGCAGCCCGAGGACAGATGCAACTAATGAAAAACTGTTTTTT.

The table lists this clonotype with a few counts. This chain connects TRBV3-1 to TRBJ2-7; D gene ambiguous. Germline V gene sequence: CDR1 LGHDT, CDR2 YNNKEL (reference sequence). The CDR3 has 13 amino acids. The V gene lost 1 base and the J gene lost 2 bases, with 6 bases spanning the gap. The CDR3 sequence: CASSQVQAYEQYF. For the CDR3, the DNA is TGTGCCAGCAGCCAAGTTCAGGCCTACGAGCAGTACTTC.

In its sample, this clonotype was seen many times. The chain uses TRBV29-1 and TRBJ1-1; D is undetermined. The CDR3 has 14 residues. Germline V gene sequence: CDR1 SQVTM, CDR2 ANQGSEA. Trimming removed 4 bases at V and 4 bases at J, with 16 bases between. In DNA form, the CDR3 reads TGCAGCGTTGTTCCGCTGTCGGGTCCCACTGAAGCTTTCTTT. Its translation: CSVVPLSGPTEAFF.

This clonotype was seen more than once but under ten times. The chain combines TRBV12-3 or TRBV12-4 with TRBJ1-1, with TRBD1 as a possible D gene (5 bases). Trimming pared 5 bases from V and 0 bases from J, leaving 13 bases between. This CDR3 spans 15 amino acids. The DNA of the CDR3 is TGTGCCAGCAGTCCGTTGGAGGGGATGAACACTGAAGCTTTCTTT. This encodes CASSPLEGMNTEAFF.

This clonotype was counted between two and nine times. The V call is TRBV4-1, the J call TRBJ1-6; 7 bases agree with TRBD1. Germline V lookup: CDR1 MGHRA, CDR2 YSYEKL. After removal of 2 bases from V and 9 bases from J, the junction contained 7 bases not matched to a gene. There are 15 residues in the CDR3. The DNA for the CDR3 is TGCGCCAGCAGCCAATCTACAGGGGAGATTTCACCCCTCCACTTT. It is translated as CASSQSTGEISPLHF.

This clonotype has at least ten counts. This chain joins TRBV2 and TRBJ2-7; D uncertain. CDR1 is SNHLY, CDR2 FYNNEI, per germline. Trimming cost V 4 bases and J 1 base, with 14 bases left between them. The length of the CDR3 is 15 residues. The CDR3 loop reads CASSAGSVPSYEQYV. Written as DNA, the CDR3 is TGTGCCAGCAGTGCCGGGTCAGTTCCTTCCTACGAGCAGTACGTC.

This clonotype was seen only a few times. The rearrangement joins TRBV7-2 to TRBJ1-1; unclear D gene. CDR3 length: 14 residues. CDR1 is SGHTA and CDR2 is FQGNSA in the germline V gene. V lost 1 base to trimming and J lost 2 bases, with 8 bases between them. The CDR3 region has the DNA TGTGCCAGCAGCTTAGGACTGAAAAACACTGAAGCTTTCTTT. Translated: CASSLGLKNTEAFF.

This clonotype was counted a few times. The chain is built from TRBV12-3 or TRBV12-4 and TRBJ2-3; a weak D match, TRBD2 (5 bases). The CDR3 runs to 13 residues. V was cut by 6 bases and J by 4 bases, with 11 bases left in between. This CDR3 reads CASRTRLPDTQYF. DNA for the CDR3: TGTGCCAGCAGAACTAGACTCCCAGATACGCAGTATTTT.

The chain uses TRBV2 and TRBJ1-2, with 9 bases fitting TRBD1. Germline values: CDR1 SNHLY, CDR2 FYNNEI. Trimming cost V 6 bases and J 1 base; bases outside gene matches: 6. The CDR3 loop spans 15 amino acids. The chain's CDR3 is CASRVTGGLNYGYTF. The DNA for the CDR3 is TGTGCCAGCAGAGTCACAGGGGGCCTTAACTATGGCTACACCTTC.

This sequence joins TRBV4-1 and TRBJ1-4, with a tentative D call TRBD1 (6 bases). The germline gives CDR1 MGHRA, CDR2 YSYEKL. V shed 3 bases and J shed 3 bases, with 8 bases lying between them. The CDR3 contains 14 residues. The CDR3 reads CASSQGAANEKLFF. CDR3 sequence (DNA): TGCGCCAGCAGCCAGGGGGCCGCTAATGAAAAACTGTTTTTT.